This T cell receptor beta chain comes out of a study of T cells after posttransplantation cyclophosphamide. The study, taken as a whole, reports: Skin or GI-infiltrating T cells shared few TRB sequences with blood. After PTCy, TRB diversity resembled that of CNI/methotrexate controls. Later post-transplant blood repertoires were often dominated by donor CD8+ memory clones.

Sequencing used immunoSEQ multiplex PCR; TCRdb keeps in-frame clones, though not all of them. In the table there are 50,000 to 55,000 clones, approximately 86% of which are singletons. V gave up 4 bases and J gave up 5 bases, with 23 bases separating them. Germline-derived CDR1 and CDR2 are SGDLS and YYNGEE. CDR3 length: 17 amino acids. To note about this clone: The antigen remains unidentified.

The sequence was obtained from a man aged 25 to 40 with a blood cancer, CMV-positive, and with a related stem cell donor. The rearrangement joins TRBV9 to TRBJ2-3; the D gene is possibly TRBD2 (6 bases). The sequenced sample consisted of PBMCs. The CDR3 nucleotides are TGTGCCAGCAGCCACTACTCTGGGCGGGGAAAGGGAGATACGCAGTATTTT. Amino acid sequence: CASSHYSGRGKGDTQYF.